This is a list of T cell receptor beta chains from one sample in a study of cytomegalovirus exposure and HLA in healthy donors. Measured with immunoSEQ multiplex PCR; TCRdb has only the in-frame clones, and not every one. Recorded here are roughly 150,000 clones; the top ten clones represent 1.5% to 2%. The sample consisted of PBMCs. The receptors derive from a woman aged 45-60 years in good health and CMV-seronegative. Each CDR3 is given with its conserved first and last residue. D genes are given only for firm matches.

V gene,J gene,D gene,CDR3 protein,CDR3 DNA
TRBV19,TRBJ1-5,TRBD1,CASSMDRASNQPQHF,TGTGCCAGTAGTATGGACAGGGCTAGCAATCAGCCCCAGCATTTT
TRBV5-4,TRBJ1-3,.,CASSFGGDLSGNTIYF,TGTGCCAGCAGCTTCGGAGGGGACCTCTCTGGAAACACCATATATTTT
TRBV4-2,TRBJ2-1,TRBD2,CASSLAGDSYNEQFF,TGTGCCAGCAGCCTAGCGGGAGACTCCTACAATGAGCAGTTCTTC
TRBV6-6,TRBJ2-5,.,CASSYSDSQETQYF,TGTGCCAGCAGTTATTCTGACAGCCAAGAGACCCAGTACTTC
TRBV25-1,TRBJ2-5,.,CASSESSLEGETQYF,TGTGCCAGCAGTGAATCCTCACTAGAGGGAGAGACCCAGTACTTC
TRBV7-3,TRBJ2-7,TRBD2,CASSLTGGGAGEQYF,TGTGCCAGCAGCTTAACCGGGGGAGGGGCTGGCGAGCAGTACTTC
TRBV6-1,TRBJ1-2,.,CASRGRRINGYTF,TGTGCCAGCAGGGGTCGGAGGATCAATGGCTACACCTTC
TRBV6-1,TRBJ1-5,.,CASISSGSDQPQHF,TGTGCCAGCATTTCATCGGGATCGGATCAGCCCCAGCATTTT
TRBV5-1,TRBJ2-7,TRBD1,CASSPRSTGGSIYEQYF,TGCGCCAGCAGCCCTAGGAGTACAGGGGGATCCATCTACGAGCAGTACTTC
TRBV11-2,TRBJ2-1,TRBD2,CASSWTSGGQSIQSEQFF,TGTGCCAGCAGCTGGACTAGCGGGGGGCAGAGCATACAAAGTGAGCAGTTCTTC
TRBV7-3,TRBJ1-1,.,CASSSNNPGAEAFF,TGTGCCAGCAGCTCCAATAACCCAGGGGCTGAAGCTTTCTTT
TRBV2,TRBJ2-2,TRBD2,CASTSSGPANTGELFF,TGTGCCAGCACGTCTAGCGGACCTGCGAACACCGGGGAGCTGTTTTTT
TRBV6-5,TRBJ1-4,.,CASSYNGRPYEKLFF,TGTGCCAGCAGTTACAATGGGAGGCCCTACGAAAAACTGTTTTTT
TRBV7-2,TRBJ2-7,TRBD1,CASSIRQGSIFEQYF,TGTGCCAGCAGTATCCGACAGGGGAGTATATTCGAGCAGTACTTC
TRBV5-8,TRBJ2-5,TRBD2,CASSLVGLAATQYF,TGTGCCAGCAGCTTGGTGGGACTAGCGGCGACCCAGTACTTC
TRBV7-9,TRBJ1-1,TRBD1,CASSPGQGMTEAFF,TGTGCCAGCAGCCCGGGACAGGGAATGACTGAAGCTTTCTTT
TRBV4-1,TRBJ2-5,.,CASSYTGIGQKTQYF,TGCGCCAGCAGCTACACAGGGATAGGTCAGAAGACCCAGTACTTC
TRBV7-9,TRBJ2-7,.,CASADSLIGYEQYF,TGTGCCAGCGCCGACAGCCTAATCGGCTACGAGCAGTACTTC
TRBV7-9,TRBJ1-1,.,CASSLGGLMNTEAFF,TGTGCCAGCAGCTTAGGAGGACTGATGAACACTGAAGCTTTCTTT
TRBV7-9,TRBJ2-7,.,CASSLGGGAGYEQYF,TGTGCCAGCAGCTTAGGGGGCGGGGCCGGCTACGAGCAGTACTTC
TRBV7-9,TRBJ1-1,.,CASSLVLGQHTEAFF,TGTGCCAGCAGCTTAGTGCTGGGGCAGCACACTGAAGCTTTCTTT
TRBV5-1,TRBJ2-1,.,CASSLGTVVDEQFF,TGCGCCAGCAGCTTGGGGACAGTGGTGGATGAGCAGTTCTTC
TRBV7-6,TRBJ2-5,TRBD2,CASSHLAGEGETQYF,TGTGCCAGCAGCCACCTAGCGGGGGAGGGTGAGACCCAGTACTTC
TRBV30,TRBJ1-4,.,CAWSVQGWEKLFF,TGTGCCTGGAGTGTCCAGGGGTGGGAAAAACTGTTTTTT
TRBV9,TRBJ2-5,.,CASSVDGMQETQYF,TGTGCCAGCAGCGTAGACGGGATGCAAGAGACCCAGTACTTC
TRBV6-1,TRBJ2-5,.,CASSESGQSQYF,TGTGCCAGCAGTGAGTCAGGGCAGAGCCAGTACTTC
TRBV27,TRBJ1-2,TRBD1,CASTGDRGPFRGYTF,TGTGCCAGCACCGGGGACAGGGGGCCATTCCGTGGCTACACCTTC
TRBV6-1,TRBJ2-7,.,CASRDERLQYEQYF,TGTGCCAGCAGGGATGAGAGGCTTCAGTACGAGCAGTACTTC
TRBV5-1,TRBJ2-1,.,CASSLDLAEQFF,TGCGCCAGCAGCTTGGATCTAGCGGAGCAGTTCTTC
TRBV6-6,TRBJ2-3,TRBD2,CATDLSGADTQYF,TGTGCCACCGATCTTAGCGGGGCAGATACGCAGTATTTT
TRBV5-4,TRBJ1-2,TRBD1,CASSLRTGDNYGYTF,TGTGCCAGCAGCTTACGGACAGGGGACAACTATGGCTACACCTTC
TRBV19,TRBJ1-5,TRBD1,CASSIGQGLNQPQHF,TGTGCCAGTAGTATAGGACAGGGGTTAAATCAGCCCCAGCATTTT
TRBV18,TRBJ1-1,.,CASSSGGGVNTEAFF,TGTGCCAGCTCCTCGGGGGGGGGCGTGAACACTGAAGCTTTCTTT
TRBV7-9,TRBJ2-3,.,CATPTGTTLTDTQYF,TGTGCCACCCCGACAGGAACCACGCTAACAGATACGCAGTATTTT
TRBV4-1,TRBJ2-7,TRBD2,CASSRLAESSYEQYF,TGCGCCAGCAGCAGACTAGCGGAGAGCTCCTACGAGCAGTACTTC
TRBV9,TRBJ2-5,.,CASSVVDSQETQYF,TGTGCCAGCAGCGTAGTGGACTCTCAAGAGACCCAGTACTTC
TRBV30,TRBJ2-1,.,CAWSSRASSYNEQFF,TGTGCCTGGAGTTCGCGGGCTAGCTCCTACAATGAGCAGTTCTTC
TRBV30,TRBJ2-5,TRBD1,CAWEDRGGETQYF,TGTGCCTGGGAGGACAGGGGGGGCGAGACCCAGTACTTC
TRBV19,TRBJ1-6,.,CASSIGGNSPLHF,TGCGCCAGTAGTATTGGCGGAAATTCACCCCTCCACTTT
TRBV7-3,TRBJ2-2,TRBD2,CASSLTSGRAFGELFF,TGTGCCAGCAGCTTAACTAGCGGGAGGGCCTTTGGGGAGCTGTTTTTT
TRBV5-4,TRBJ1-6,.,CASSPQQGSNSPLHF,TGTGCCAGCAGCCCTCAGCAGGGCTCTAATTCACCCCTCCACTTT
TRBV28,TRBJ1-3,.,CASSPGGSGNTIYF,TGTGCCAGCAGCCCGGGGGGATCTGGAAACACCATATATTTT
TRBV2,TRBJ1-1,.,CASSDIPRGNTEAFF,TGTGCCAGCAGTGACATTCCAAGGGGTAACACTGAAGCTTTCTTT
TRBV7-8,TRBJ2-7,.,CASSLVGHPYEQYF,TGTGCCAGCAGCTTAGTGGGGCACCCCTACGAGCAGTACTTC
TRBV11-2,TRBJ1-2,.,CASSLDRGSDGYTF,TGTGCCAGCAGCTTAGATCGGGGGTCTGATGGCTACACCTTC
TRBV5-1,TRBJ2-3,TRBD2,CASSLAASGGTTDTQYF,TGCGCCAGCAGCTTGGCGGCTAGCGGGGGGACCACAGATACGCAGTATTTT
TRBV5-1,TRBJ2-2,.,CASSSRSANTGELFF,TGCGCCAGCTCCTCTAGGTCCGCGAACACCGGGGAGCTGTTTTTT
TRBV28,TRBJ1-1,TRBD1,CASSKPRDRVNTEAFF,TGTGCCAGCAGTAAACCCCGGGACAGGGTGAACACTGAAGCTTTCTTT
TRBV9,TRBJ1-1,.,CASSGRASGTEAFF,TGTGCCAGCAGCGGCCGGGCCTCGGGGACTGAAGCTTTCTTT
TRBV11-2,TRBJ2-5,.,CASSLALSPETQYF,TGTGCCAGCAGCTTAGCTTTGTCCCCAGAGACCCAGTACTTC
TRBV27,TRBJ2-7,TRBD2,CASSAMVGGPYEQYF,TGTGCCAGCAGCGCAATGGTGGGAGGGCCGTACGAGCAGTACTTC
TRBV6-5,TRBJ2-7,TRBD2,CASRQRGGRYEQYF,TGTGCCAGCAGGCAGCGGGGGGGCCGATACGAGCAGTACTTC
TRBV5-4,TRBJ2-7,TRBD1,CASSLAGTGSPEQYF,TGTGCCAGCAGTCTGGCCGGGACAGGGAGTCCCGAGCAGTACTTC